Each of the 14 T cell receptor beta chains below was sequenced from the same sample in a study of OX40 agonist ivuxolimab in advanced cancers. TCRdb keeps only in-frame clones here, not all; method: immunoSEQ multiplex PCR. The table shows about 45,000 clones, with approximately 90% occurring only once. The sample in question was CD4+ or CD8+ T cells sorted from blood, obtained in a trial of the OX40 agonist ivuxolimab. The receptors originated from an adult with an advanced solid tumor such as melanoma, head and neck, liver or kidney cancer.

The chain employs TRBV5-1 and TRBJ2-3, with 7 positions matching TRBD2. The CDR3 is 16 residues long. Germline values: CDR1 SGHRS, CDR2 YFSETQ. Unmatched junction bases numbered 8, after V lost 0 bases and J lost 4 bases. DNA for the CDR3: TGCGCCAGCAGCTTGGCCCAGGGAGGGTTGGCAGATACGCAGTATTTT. Its protein product is CASSLAQGGLADTQYF.

V usage is TRBV5-4 and J usage is TRBJ2-7; a possible D gene is TRBD2 (6 bases). From germline, CDR1 is SGHNT and CDR2 YYREEE (reference sequence). V was trimmed by 5 bases and J by 0 bases, leaving 12 bases between them. This CDR3 region has 14 residues. The CDR3 is CASSVGGISYEQYF. Here the CDR3 DNA reads TGTGCCAGCAGTGTGGGCGGGATCTCCTACGAGCAGTACTTC.

The chain carries TRBV2 and TRBJ2-3; 9 nucleotides line up with TRBD1. Trimming cost V 4 bases and J 6 bases; bases outside gene matches: 11. The germline CDR1 and CDR2 sequences are SNHLY and FYNNEI. The CDR3 length is 16 residues. The CDR3 spells CASSALPGTGKDTQYF. In DNA form, the CDR3 reads TGTGCCAGCAGTGCGTTACCCGGGACAGGGAAGGATACGCAGTATTTT.

This chain links TRBV28 with TRBJ1-3, with D unresolved. Trimming took off 3 bases at V and 1 base at J, with 13 bases between the two ends. CDR1 MDHEN and CDR2 SYDVKM come from the germline V gene. The CDR3 runs to 16 residues. CDR3: CASSFSGIKSGNTIYF. The CDR3, as DNA: TGTGCCAGCAGTTTTTCTGGGATTAAATCTGGAAACACCATATATTTT.

On this clone itself: No DNA is shown, since the ends of the CDR3 on it are uncertain; the CDR3 is the one TCRdb lists. The CDR3 loop reads CASSQVGTGSTF. The chain is built from TRBV4-1 and TRBJ1-2; TRBD1 is the table's D call, not checked against the DNA. With termini counted, the CDR3 has 12 amino acids. CDR1 is MGHRA, CDR2 YSYEKL, per germline.

The chain employs TRBV11-2 and TRBJ1-1; no clear D gene. Germline CDR1 and CDR2: SGHAT and FQNNGV. V was cut by 0 bases and J by 2 bases, with 7 bases left in between. CDR3 length: 14 amino acids. The CDR3 DNA reads as TGTGCCAGCAGCTTAGATCACGTAAACACTGAAGCTTTCTTT. Translated: CASSLDHVNTEAFF.

The chain uses TRBV4-1 and TRBJ2-1; no firm D call. The germline V and J ends were trimmed by 2 bases and 6 bases, with 11 bases remaining between them. Per the germline V gene, CDR1 is MGHRA and CDR2 is YSYEKL. CDR3 length equals 14 residues. The CDR3 sequence: CASSQLSTGNEQFF. The CDR3 DNA reads TGCGCCAGCAGCCAACTTTCGACTGGCAATGAGCAGTTCTTC.

This clone has only one observation. V and J are TRBV7-8 and TRBJ1-3; 10 bases are a match to TRBD1. Trimming cost V 5 bases and J 3 bases; bases outside gene matches: 13. The CDR3 contains 18 residues. Germline V gives CDR1 SGHVS, CDR2 FQNEAQ. Here the CDR3 DNA reads TGTGCCAGCAGCCTAAACCCGGGACAGGGGATAAGTGGAAACACCATATATTTT. As protein: CASSLNPGQGISGNTIYF.

The V and J genes are TRBV12-5 and TRBJ2-3; D is unresolved. Germline CDR1 is LGHNT and CDR2 is FRNRAP. The length of the CDR3 is 12 residues. The germline V and J ends were trimmed by 5 bases and 6 bases, with 9 bases remaining between them. This CDR3 reads CASGNLRDTQYF. CDR3 nucleotide sequence: TGTGCTAGTGGTAACCTTAGGGATACGCAGTATTTT.

The rearrangement joins TRBV7-2 to TRBJ2-1; D may be TRBD2 (5 bases). The CDR3 sequence is 16 residues long. V lost 5 bases and J lost 6, with 20 bases in between. Germline V gene sequence: CDR1 SGHTA, CDR2 FQGNSA. For the CDR3, the DNA is TGTGCCAGCAGCCGACGGGTTTTAACGGGAAGCAATGAGCAGTTCTTC. This translates into CASSRRVLTGSNEQFF.

The chain couples TRBV28 to TRBJ2-7; perhaps D is TRBD1 or TRBD2 (6 bases each). The CDR3 is 15 amino acids. V was cut by 7 bases and J by 0 bases, with 16 bases left in between. CDR1 and CDR2 (germline): MDHEN, SYDVKM. The CDR3, as DNA: TGTGCCAGCAAGGGGGGTGCAGCGAGCTCCTACGAGCAGTACTTC. The encoded protein is CASKGGAASSYEQYF.

The chain combines TRBV28 with TRBJ2-5; 12 bases line up with TRBD2. CDR1 and CDR2 from the germline V gene are MDHEN and SYDVKM. Trimming removed 3 bases from V and 4 bases from J; junction bases left unmatched: 3. CDR3 size: 15 residues. This CDR3 reads CASSFGLAGRETQYF. As DNA, the CDR3 is TGTGCCAGCAGTTTTGGACTAGCGGGAAGAGAGACCCAGTACTTC.

The chain has TRBV5-1 and TRBJ1-4, with D possibly TRBD1 on 6 matching bases. Deletions cut 4 bases from V and 4 bases from J, with 14 bases between. The CDR3 totals 15 residues. The V gene's germline CDR1 is SGHRS and CDR2 YFSETQ. This chain's CDR3 is CASSPGGLDNEKLFF. The CDR3, as DNA: TGCGCCAGCAGCCCCGGGGGGCTAGATAATGAAAAACTGTTTTTT.

This chain connects TRBV28 to TRBJ1-4; D is unresolved. Germline V gene sequence: CDR1 MDHEN, CDR2 SYDVKM. The germline V and J ends were trimmed by 5 bases and 8 bases, with 21 bases remaining between them. The CDR3 spans 16 residues. The CDR3 sequence is CASSINPGLSTEKLFF. The CDR3 DNA reads as TGTGCCAGCAGTATAAATCCCGGACTCTCAACGGAAAAACTGTTTTTT.